The source of this T cell receptor (beta chain) is a study of cytomegalovirus exposure and HLA in healthy donors. Overall study findings and caveats: A later analysis by the authors found several of the most significant clusters apparently linked to common viral pathogens.

PCR used 60 Vbeta primers and 13 Jbeta primers. Profiled with immunoSEQ multiplex PCR; TCRdb holds only in-frame clones, not every one. The table has under 95,000 clones, over 70% seen once. The germline V gene has CDR1 MDHEN and CDR2 SYDVKM. The CDR3 covers 16 residues. With V trimmed by 5 bases and J by 5 bases, 9 bases remained unmatched. Regarding this clone: Its specificity is unknown.

The chain has TRBV28 and TRBJ2-2; 9 bases are shared with TRBD1. Material for sequencing was PBMCs. The TCR comes from a male donor in good health and CMV-seronegative. In DNA, the CDR3 is TGTGCCAGCAGTGACACCGGGACAGGGAGTACCGGGGAGCTGTTTTTT. Translated, it gives CASSDTGTGSTGELFF. Full variable domain (remainder filled in from reference TRBV28 and TRBJ2-2): DVKVTQSSRYLVKRTGEKVFLECVQDMDHENMFWYRQDPGLGLRLIYFSYDVKMKEKGDIPEGYSVSREKKERFSLILESASTNQTSMYLCASSDTGTGSTGELFFGEGSRLTVL.